This T cell receptor (beta chain) was captured by sequencing in a study of tumor and adjacent non-tumor tissue in lung cancer. General observations from the study: Compared with tumor, normal lung showed significantly lower TCR diversity.

In the case of this clonotype: Its antigen is unknown. Since a much larger clone is just one base distant, this may be a read error.

RNA was extracted from bulk tissue without any cell sorting. This CDR3 contains 13 residues. V lost 5 bases to trimming and J lost 5 bases, with 15 bases between them. Per the germline V gene, CDR1 is DFQATT and CDR2 is SNEGSKA (reference sequence). Three rounds of nested PCR, following a modified ARM-PCR protocol, produced the TCRbeta library. TCRdb called the multiplex PCR reads again in MiXCR, with one record for every CDR3 protein. The sample includes roughly 93,000 distinct CDR3 sequences, about 67% seen only once; the top ten take about 17%. The chain couples TRBV20-1 to TRBJ2-5, with no clear D. The source material was lung tumor tissue. The clonotype was recovered from a man aged 60 to 69 with non-small cell lung cancer. CDR3 sequence reads: CSAAIKIAETQYF. The CDR3 nucleotides are TGCAGTGCTGCCATAAAGATAGCCGAGACCCAGTACTTC.